This TCR beta chain was sequenced for a study of vaccination effects on CD4 cells after COVID-19. The data were produced by immunoSEQ multiplex PCR, yet TCRdb's version contains in-frame clones alone and is incomplete. The data contain 35,000 to 45,000 clones, just under 75% of them singletons. This clone was detected a few times. Antigen: not known. The CDR3 covers 16 residues. V lost 3 bases to trimming and J lost 8 bases, with 21 bases between them. Germline-derived CDR1 and CDR2 are SGHKS and YYEKEE (reference sequence). Antigen-specific CD4+ T cells were expanded with viral peptide pools in the ViraFEST assay before sequencing. Following a roughly 11-day culture, CD4+ T cells were purified. This person caught SARS-CoV-2 sometime from March to December 2020, and PCR testing confirmed the infection.

The rearrangement joins TRBV5-5 to TRBJ2-1, with D possibly matching TRBD2 (7 bases). The sample consisted of CD4+ T cells from PBMCs cultured with a peptide pool, taken before COVID-19 vaccination. The TCR was taken from a human donor who had a prior SARS-CoV-2 infection. The CDR3 here is CASSSPWGGGSYEQFF. The CDR3 DNA reads TGTGCCAGCAGCTCACCATGGGGGGGCGGGTCCTATGAGCAGTTCTTC.